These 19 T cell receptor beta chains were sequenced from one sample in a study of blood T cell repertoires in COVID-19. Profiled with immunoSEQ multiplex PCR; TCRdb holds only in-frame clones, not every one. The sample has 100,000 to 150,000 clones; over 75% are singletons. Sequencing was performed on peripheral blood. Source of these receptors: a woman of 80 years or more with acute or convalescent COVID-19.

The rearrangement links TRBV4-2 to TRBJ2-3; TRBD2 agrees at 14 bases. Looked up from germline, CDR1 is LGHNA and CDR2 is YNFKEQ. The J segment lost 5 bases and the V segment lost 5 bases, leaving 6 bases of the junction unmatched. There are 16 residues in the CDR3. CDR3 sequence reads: CASSTRLAGGLDTQYF. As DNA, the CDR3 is TGTGCCAGCAGCACCCGACTAGCGGGGGGGCTAGATACGCAGTATTTT.

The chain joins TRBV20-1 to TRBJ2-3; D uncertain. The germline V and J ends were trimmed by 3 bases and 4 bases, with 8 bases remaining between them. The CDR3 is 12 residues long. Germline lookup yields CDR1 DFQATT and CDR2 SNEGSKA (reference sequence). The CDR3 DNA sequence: TGCAGTGCTAGTAGAGAAGCAGATACGCAGTATTTT. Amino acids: CSASREADTQYF.

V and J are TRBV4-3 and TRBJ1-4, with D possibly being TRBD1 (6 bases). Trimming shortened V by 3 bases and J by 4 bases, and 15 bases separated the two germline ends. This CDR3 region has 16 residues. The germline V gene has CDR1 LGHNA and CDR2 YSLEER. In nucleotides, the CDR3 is TGCGCCAGCAGCCAGTCCCAGGGCAGGGGTAATGAAAAACTGTTTTTT. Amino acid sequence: CASSQSQGRGNEKLFF.

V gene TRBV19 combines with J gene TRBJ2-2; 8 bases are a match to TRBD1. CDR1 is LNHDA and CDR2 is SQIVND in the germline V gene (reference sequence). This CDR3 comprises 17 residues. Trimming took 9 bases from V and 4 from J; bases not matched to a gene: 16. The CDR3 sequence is CARNRQGFVTGTGELFF. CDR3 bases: TGTGCCAGGAATAGACAGGGGTTCGTGACAGGCACCGGGGAGCTGTTTTTT.

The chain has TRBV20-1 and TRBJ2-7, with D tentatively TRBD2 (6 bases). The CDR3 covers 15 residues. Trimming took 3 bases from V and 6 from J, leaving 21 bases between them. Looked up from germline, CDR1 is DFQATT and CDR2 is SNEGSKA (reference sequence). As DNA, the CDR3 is TGCAGTGCTAGTCCTATTGCGGGGCGTCAGGGCGAGCAGTACTTC. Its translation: CSASPIAGRQGEQYF.

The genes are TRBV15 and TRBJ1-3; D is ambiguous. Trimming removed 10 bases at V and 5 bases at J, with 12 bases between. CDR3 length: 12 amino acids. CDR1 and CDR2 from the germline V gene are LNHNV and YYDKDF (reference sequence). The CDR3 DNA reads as TGTGCCATATCACTTGAGAGAAACACCATATATTTT. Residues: CAISLERNTIYF.

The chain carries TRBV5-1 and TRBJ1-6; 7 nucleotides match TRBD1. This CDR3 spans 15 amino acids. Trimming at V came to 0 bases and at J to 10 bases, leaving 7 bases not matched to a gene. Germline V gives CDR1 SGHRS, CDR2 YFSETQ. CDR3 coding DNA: TGCGCCAGCAGCTTGGCACAGGGGACTGGATCACCCCTCCACTTT. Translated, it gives CASSLAQGTGSPLHF.

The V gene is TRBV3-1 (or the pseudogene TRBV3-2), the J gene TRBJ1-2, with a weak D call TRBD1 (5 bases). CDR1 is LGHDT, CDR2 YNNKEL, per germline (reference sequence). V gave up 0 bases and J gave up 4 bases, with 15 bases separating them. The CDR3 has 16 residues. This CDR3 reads CASSQDERGSGYGYTF. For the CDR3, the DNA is TGTGCCAGCAGCCAAGATGAACGGGGGTCCGGCTATGGCTACACCTTC.

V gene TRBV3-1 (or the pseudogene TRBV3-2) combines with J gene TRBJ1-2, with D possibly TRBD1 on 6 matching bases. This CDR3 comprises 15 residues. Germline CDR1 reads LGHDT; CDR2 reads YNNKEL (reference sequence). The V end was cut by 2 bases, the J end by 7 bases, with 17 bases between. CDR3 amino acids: CASSQTNEQGGGYTF. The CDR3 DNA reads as TGTGCCAGCAGCCAAACTAACGAACAGGGTGGTGGCTACACCTTC.

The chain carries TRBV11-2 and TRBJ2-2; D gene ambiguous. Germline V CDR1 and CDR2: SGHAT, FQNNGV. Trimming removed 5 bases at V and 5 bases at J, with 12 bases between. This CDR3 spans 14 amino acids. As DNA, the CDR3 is TGTGCCAGCAGCCACGGCCAGAGGACCGGGGAGCTGTTTTTT. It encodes CASSHGQRTGELFF.

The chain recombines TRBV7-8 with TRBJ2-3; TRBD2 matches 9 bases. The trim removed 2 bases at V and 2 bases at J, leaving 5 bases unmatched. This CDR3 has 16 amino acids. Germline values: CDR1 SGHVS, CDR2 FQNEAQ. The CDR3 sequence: CASSLRAGGLTDTQYF. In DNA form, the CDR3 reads TGTGCCAGCAGCTTAAGGGCGGGGGGGCTCACAGATACGCAGTATTTT.

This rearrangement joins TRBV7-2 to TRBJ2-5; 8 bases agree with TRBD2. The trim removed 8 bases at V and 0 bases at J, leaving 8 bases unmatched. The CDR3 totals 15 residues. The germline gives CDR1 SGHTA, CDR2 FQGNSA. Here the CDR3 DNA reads TGTGCCAGCGGCCCGGGGGGGTTGTACCAAGAGACCCAGTACTTC. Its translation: CASGPGGLYQETQYF.

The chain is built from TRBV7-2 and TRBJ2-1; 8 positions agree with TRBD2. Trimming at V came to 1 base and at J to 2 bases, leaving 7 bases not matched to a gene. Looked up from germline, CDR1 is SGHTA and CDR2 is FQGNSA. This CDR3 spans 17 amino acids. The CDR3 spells CASSLVGVGLAYNEQFF. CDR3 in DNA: TGTGCCAGCAGCTTAGTGGGGGTGGGACTAGCCTACAATGAGCAGTTCTTC.

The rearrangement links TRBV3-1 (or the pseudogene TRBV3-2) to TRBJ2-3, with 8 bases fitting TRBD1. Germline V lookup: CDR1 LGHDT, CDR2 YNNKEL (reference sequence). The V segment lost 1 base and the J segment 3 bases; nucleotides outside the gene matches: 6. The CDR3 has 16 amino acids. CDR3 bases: TGTGCCAGCAGCCAAGGAGACAGGGGTAGAACAGATACGCAGTATTTT. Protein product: CASSQGDRGRTDTQYF.

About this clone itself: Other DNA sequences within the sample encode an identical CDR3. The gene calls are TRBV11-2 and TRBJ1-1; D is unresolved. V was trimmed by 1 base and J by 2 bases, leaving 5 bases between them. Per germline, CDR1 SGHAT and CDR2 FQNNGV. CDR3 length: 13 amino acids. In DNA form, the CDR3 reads TGTGCCAGCAGCTTAGGAGTAAACACTGAAGCTTTCTTT. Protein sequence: CASSLGVNTEAFF.

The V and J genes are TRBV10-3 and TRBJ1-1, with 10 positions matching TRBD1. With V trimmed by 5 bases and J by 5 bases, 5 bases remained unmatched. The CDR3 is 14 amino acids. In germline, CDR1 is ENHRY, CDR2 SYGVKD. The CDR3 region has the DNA TGTGCCATCAGTACGGGACAGGGGAGGACTGAAGCTTTCTTT. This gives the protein CAISTGQGRTEAFF.

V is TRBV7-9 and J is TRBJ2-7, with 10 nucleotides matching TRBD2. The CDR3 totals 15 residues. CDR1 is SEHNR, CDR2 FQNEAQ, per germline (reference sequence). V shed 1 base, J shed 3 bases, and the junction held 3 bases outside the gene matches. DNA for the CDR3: TGTGCCAGCAGCTTAGTTAGCGGGGGGCACTACGAGCAGTACTTC. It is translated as CASSLVSGGHYEQYF.

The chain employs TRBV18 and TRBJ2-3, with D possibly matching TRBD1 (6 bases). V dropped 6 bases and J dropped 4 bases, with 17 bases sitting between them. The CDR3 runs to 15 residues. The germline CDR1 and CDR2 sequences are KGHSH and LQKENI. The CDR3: CASSLSPQGSDTQYF. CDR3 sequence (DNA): TGTGCCAGCTCTCTATCTCCCCAGGGGTCAGATACGCAGTATTTT.

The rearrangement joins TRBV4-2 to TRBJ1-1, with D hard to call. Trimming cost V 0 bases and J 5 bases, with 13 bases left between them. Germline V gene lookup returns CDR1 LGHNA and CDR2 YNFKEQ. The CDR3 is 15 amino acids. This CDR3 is CASSQERRVRTEAFF. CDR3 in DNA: TGTGCCAGCAGCCAAGAGAGGCGCGTCCGGACTGAAGCTTTCTTT.